The rows below give T cell receptor beta chains drawn from one sample of a study of cytomegalovirus exposure and HLA in healthy donors. Data came from immunoSEQ multiplex PCR; TCRdb stores just in-frame clones and leaves some out. Among over 100,000 clones listed, about 64% were seen once. Sequencing was performed on PBMCs. These receptors came from a woman between 35 and 50 years old in good health and CMV-seronegative. Each CDR3 is given with its conserved first and last residue. D genes are given only for firm matches. Size tells how often a clone was seen (once, few, many) or the class of an expanded clone, and some rows leave it out.

v_gene	j_gene	d_gene	abundance	CDR3aa	CDR3nt
TRBV27	TRBJ1-1	.	.	CASSLSRQTEAFF	TGTGCCAGCAGTTTATCGAGGCAGACTGAAGCTTTCTTT
TRBV6-1	TRBJ1-6	.	few	CASRRQGDSPLHF	TGTGCCAGCAGGAGGCAGGGTGATTCACCCCTCCACTTT
TRBV7-9	TRBJ1-4	.	.	CASSPGKREKLFF	TGTGCCAGCAGCCCAGGGAAAAGGGAAAAACTGTTTTTT
TRBV18	TRBJ2-5	.	few	CASSPGGETQYF	TGTGCCAGCTCACCAGGAGGAGAGACCCAGTACTTC
TRBV7-9	TRBJ1-3	.	.	CASSPSGNTIYF	TGTGCCAGCAGCCCGTCTGGAAACACCATATATTTT
TRBV5-5	TRBJ2-3	TRBD1	.	CASSWTGTGDTTDTQYF	TGTGCCAGCAGCTGGACGGGGACAGGGGATACCACAGATACGCAGTATTTT
TRBV5-1	TRBJ2-1	TRBD2	.	CASKGLAGHNEQFF	TGCGCCAGCAAAGGACTAGCGGGGCACAATGAGCAGTTCTTC
TRBV30	TRBJ1-1	TRBD1	.	CAWSPRTGMGEAFF	TGTGCCTGGAGTCCGCGGACAGGGATGGGTGAAGCTTTCTTT
TRBV4-1	TRBJ1-3	.	once	CASSHLPQQAVTGNTIYF	TGCGCCAGCAGCCATCTTCCGCAGCAGGCTGTTACTGGAAACACCATATATTTT
TRBV6-5	TRBJ1-2	TRBD1	few	CASRLQGAGYGYTF	TGTGCCAGCAGGTTACAGGGGGCGGGCTATGGCTACACCTTC
TRBV6-4	TRBJ1-2	TRBD1	.	CASSPVPGQAYGYTF	TGTGCCAGCAGTCCTGTCCCCGGACAGGCGTATGGCTACACCTTC
TRBV4-3	TRBJ2-1	.	.	CASSQARGLNEQFF	TGCGCCAGCAGCCAAGCCCGGGGACTCAATGAGCAGTTCTTC
TRBV5-1	TRBJ1-3	.	.	CASSPNGNTIYF	TGCGCCAGCAGCCCTAACGGAAACACCATATATTTT
TRBV29-1	TRBJ2-5	.	few	CSVEADSGFQETQYF	TGCAGCGTTGAAGCCGATTCCGGGTTTCAAGAGACCCAGTACTTC
TRBV10-3	TRBJ1-5	.	.	CAISDPTVSNQPQHF	TGTGCCATCAGTGACCCCACGGTCTCAAATCAGCCCCAGCATTTT
TRBV7-8	TRBJ1-6	TRBD1	.	CASSLGVPGQGGSPLHF	TGTGCCAGCAGCTTAGGGGTTCCGGGACAGGGGGGTTCACCCCTCCACTTT
TRBV15	TRBJ2-1	.	.	CATSRRGGEQFF	TGTGCCACCAGCAGAAGAGGGGGTGAGCAGTTCTTC
TRBV2	TRBJ1-1	TRBD1	.	CASSLDRGNTEAFF	TGTGCCAGCAGCCTTGACAGGGGGAACACTGAAGCTTTCTTT
TRBV6-1	TRBJ1-2	.	.	CASILRGEGGYTF	TGTGCCAGCATTTTGAGAGGAGAGGGTGGCTACACCTTC
TRBV12-5	TRBJ2-6	.	once	CASGSGLSGANVLTF	TGTGCTAGTGGTTCAGGCCTCTCTGGGGCCAACGTCCTGACTTTC
TRBV7-9	TRBJ1-1	TRBD1	.	CASSSRTGGRMNTEAFF	TGTGCCAGCAGCTCTAGGACAGGGGGAAGGATGAACACTGAAGCTTTCTTT
TRBV27	TRBJ1-5	.	.	CASSLFLGNQPQHF	TGTGCCAGCAGTTTATTCCTAGGCAATCAGCCCCAGCATTTT
TRBV7-2	TRBJ1-1	TRBD1	.	CASSPRQGNTEAFF	TGTGCCAGCAGCCCCAGACAGGGGAACACTGAAGCTTTCTTT
TRBV28	TRBJ2-1	.	.	CASSLLRARAGSSYNEQFF	TGTGCCAGCAGTTTACTCAGGGCTCGGGCGGGGAGCTCCTACAATGAGCAGTTCTTC
TRBV5-3	TRBJ1-2	.	few	CARSHPSQGIYGYTF	TGTGCCAGAAGTCATCCCTCGCAGGGGATCTATGGCTACACCTTC
TRBV5-4	TRBJ1-1	.	.	CASSLTGRVVNTEAFF	TGTGCCAGCAGCTTGACAGGGAGAGTGGTAAACACTGAAGCTTTCTTT
TRBV5-1	TRBJ2-5	TRBD2	.	CASSFGGEVKTQYF	TGCGCCAGCAGCTTCGGGGGGGAGGTAAAGACCCAGTACTTC
TRBV7-8	TRBJ1-5	TRBD1	.	CASSSQGAAEPQHF	TGTGCCAGCAGCTCACAGGGGGCTGCGGAGCCCCAGCATTTT
TRBV30	TRBJ2-5	.	.	CAWSFQRKTQYF	TGTGCCTGGAGTTTCCAGCGGAAGACCCAGTACTTC
TRBV7-9	TRBJ2-7	TRBD1	.	CASGWTGETYEQYF	TGTGCCAGCGGCTGGACAGGGGAGACCTACGAGCAGTACTTC
TRBV11-2	TRBJ2-7	TRBD2	.	CASSLLLAGGNYEQYF	TGTGCCAGCAGCTTACTTCTAGCGGGGGGGAACTACGAGCAGTACTTC
TRBV7-9	TRBJ1-1	.	.	CASTLAGGSGSAFF	TGTGCCAGCACTCTAGCCGGGGGAAGTGGATCAGCTTTCTTT
TRBV18	TRBJ1-3	.	few	CASSQQGGNTIYF	TGTGCCAGCTCACAACAGGGAGGAAACACCATATATTTT
TRBV4-3	TRBJ1-3	TRBD1	.	CASSQDRTGVNGNTIYF	TGCGCCAGCAGCCAAGATCGGACAGGGGTGAACGGAAACACCATATATTTT
TRBV7-7	TRBJ2-5	TRBD1	.	CASSLDRGLETQYF	TGTGCCAGCAGCTTAGACAGGGGGTTGGAGACCCAGTACTTC
TRBV5-4	TRBJ2-2	TRBD1	few	CASTRDSRVTGELFF	TGTGCCAGCACCAGGGACAGTCGTGTCACCGGGGAGCTGTTTTTT
TRBV6-1	TRBJ1-5	.	.	CASSGILFEEPQHF	TGTGCCAGCAGCGGGATCCTATTTGAGGAGCCCCAGCATTTT
TRBV4-3	TRBJ1-1	.	once	CASSQGVAIGQNTEAFF	TGCGCCAGCAGCCAAGGCGTTGCTATTGGACAGAACACTGAAGCTTTCTTT
TRBV28	TRBJ1-1	TRBD1	.	CASTLEGALGTEAFF	TGTGCCAGCACCTTAGAGGGGGCATTAGGTACTGAAGCTTTCTTT
TRBV28	TRBJ2-7	.	.	CASSFQGRSYEQYF	TGTGCCAGCAGTTTCCAGGGGAGATCCTACGAGCAGTACTTC
TRBV9	TRBJ1-1	.	.	CASSVGAGITEAFF	TGTGCCAGCAGCGTCGGCGCAGGGATCACTGAAGCTTTCTTT
TRBV6-1	TRBJ2-7	TRBD1	.	CASSEQGQGREQYF	TGTGCCAGCAGTGAACAGGGACAGGGACGCGAGCAGTACTTC
TRBV7-3	TRBJ2-7	TRBD2	few	CASSPSGGAVHEQYF	TGTGCCAGCAGCCCAAGCGGGGGGGCCGTTCACGAGCAGTACTTC
TRBV14	TRBJ1-6	TRBD1	.	CASSPTGGYSPLHF	TGTGCCAGCAGCCCCACAGGGGGCTATTCACCCCTCCACTTT
TRBV10-3	TRBJ2-3	TRBD1	.	CAISLGQGIDTQYF	TGTGCCATCTCCCTTGGACAGGGGATAGATACGCAGTATTTT
TRBV4-1	TRBJ1-5	.	few	CASSQPGQPQHF	TGCGCCAGCAGCCAGCCGGGTCAGCCCCAGCATTTT
TRBV5-6	TRBJ2-1	TRBD2	few	CASSLGLAGYNEQFF	TGTGCCAGCAGCTTGGGACTAGCGGGGTACAATGAGCAGTTCTTC